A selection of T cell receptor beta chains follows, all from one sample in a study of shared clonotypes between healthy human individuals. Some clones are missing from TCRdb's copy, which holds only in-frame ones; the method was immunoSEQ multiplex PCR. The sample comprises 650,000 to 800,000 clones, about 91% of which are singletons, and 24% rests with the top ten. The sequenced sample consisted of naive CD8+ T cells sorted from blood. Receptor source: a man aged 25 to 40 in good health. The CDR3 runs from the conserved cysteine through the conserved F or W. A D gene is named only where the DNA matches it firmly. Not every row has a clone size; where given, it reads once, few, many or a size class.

TGTGCCAGCAGCTTAGTACAGGGAAACACCGGGGAGCTGTTTTTT	CASSLVQGNTGELFF	TRBJ2-2	TRBV7-9	few	NA
TGCAGCGTTGATCAAGGGCTAGCGGGACTGTATTTT	CSVDQGLAGLYF	TRBJ2-3	TRBV29-1	NA	TRBD2
TGTGCCAGCAGTTCTGGACAGGGGCCGAGCTACGAGCAGTACTTC	CASSSGQGPSYEQYF	TRBJ2-7	TRBV6-5	NA	TRBD1
TGTGCCAGCAGCTTATGGAGGGACGAAAAACTGTTTTTT	CASSLWRDEKLFF	TRBJ1-4	TRBV11-2	NA	NA
TGCAGCGTTGCACTAGCGGGAGGGCCCAATGAGCAGTTCTTC	CSVALAGGPNEQFF	TRBJ2-1	TRBV29-1	NA	TRBD2
TGTGCCAGCAGCGAAAGCGGGAGGCTGTACGAGCAGTACTTC	CASSESGRLYEQYF	TRBJ2-7	TRBV7-6	NA	TRBD2
TGTGCCTGGAGCGACATTGGAAACACCATATATTTT	CAWSDIGNTIYF	TRBJ1-3	TRBV30	NA	NA
TGTGCCAGCAGCCAACACCCCAATGTGCCTACTAGCGGCCAAGAGACCCAGTACTTC	CASSQHPNVPTSGQETQYF	TRBJ2-5	TRBV11-2	NA	TRBD2
TGTGCCAGCAGCGGACACTACACCGGGGAGCTGTTTTTT	CASSGHYTGELFF	TRBJ2-2	TRBV9	NA	NA
TGTGCCAGCCGGGGGGGGAATGAGCAGTTCTTC	CASRGGNEQFF	TRBJ2-1	TRBV2	NA	TRBD2
TGTGCCAGTACCCCTATCGGGGGCTACAATGAGCAGTTCTTC	CASTPIGGYNEQFF	TRBJ2-1	TRBV19	NA	NA
TGCGCCACCAGCCGATCTAGCGGGAGGATCAATGAGCAGTTCTTC	CATSRSSGRINEQFF	TRBJ2-1	TRBV5-1	NA	TRBD2
TGTGCCAGCAGCCCCCCTCTAGGGCGGATCTCGAACACCGGGGAGCTGTTTTTT	CASSPPLGRISNTGELFF	TRBJ2-2	TRBV5-6	NA	NA
TGTGCCAGCAGTGGGCCGTCTAGCGGGAGTCAGACCCAGTACTTC	CASSGPSSGSQTQYF	TRBJ2-5	TRBV25-1	once	TRBD2
TGCGCCAGCAGCCAAGATGAGGGTCGAGATCAGCCCCAGCATTTT	CASSQDEGRDQPQHF	TRBJ1-5	TRBV4-1	NA	NA
TGTGCCAGCAGTTCCTGGACTAGCGGGAGGCCCTACGAGCAGTACTTC	CASSSWTSGRPYEQYF	TRBJ2-7	TRBV27	once	TRBD2
TGTGCCAGCAGTCCCTGGAGAGGGCCCCAGCTTTTCTTC	CASSPWRGPQLFF	TRBJ2-1	TRBV28	once	NA
TGTGCCAGCAGTGAATTGGAAGGGGCCGAAGCTTTCTTT	CASSELEGAEAFF	TRBJ1-1	TRBV6-1	NA	NA
TGTGCCAGCAGATCGACAGTCCTAAGAGCCTACGAGCAGTACTTC	CASRSTVLRAYEQYF	TRBJ2-7	TRBV2	NA	NA
TGCGCCAGCAGCCCGGGACAGGGGGGCACAGATACGCAGTATTTT	CASSPGQGGTDTQYF	TRBJ2-3	TRBV10-1	NA	TRBD1
TGTGCCAGCAACTTAGCGGGAGGGACCTACGAGCAGTACTTC	CASNLAGGTYEQYF	TRBJ2-7	TRBV7-8	NA	TRBD2
TGCGCCAGCAGCCAAGAAATCTACACTGAAGCTTTCTTT	CASSQEIYTEAFF	TRBJ1-1	TRBV4-3	NA	NA
TGTGCCAGCAGTTTTTCAGGGGCGATGGGCTACACCTTC	CASSFSGAMGYTF	TRBJ1-2	TRBV27	NA	NA
TGTGCCAGCAGTGTTGCCCAGACTTGGATCACAGATACGCAGTATTTT	CASSVAQTWITDTQYF	TRBJ2-3	TRBV2	NA	NA